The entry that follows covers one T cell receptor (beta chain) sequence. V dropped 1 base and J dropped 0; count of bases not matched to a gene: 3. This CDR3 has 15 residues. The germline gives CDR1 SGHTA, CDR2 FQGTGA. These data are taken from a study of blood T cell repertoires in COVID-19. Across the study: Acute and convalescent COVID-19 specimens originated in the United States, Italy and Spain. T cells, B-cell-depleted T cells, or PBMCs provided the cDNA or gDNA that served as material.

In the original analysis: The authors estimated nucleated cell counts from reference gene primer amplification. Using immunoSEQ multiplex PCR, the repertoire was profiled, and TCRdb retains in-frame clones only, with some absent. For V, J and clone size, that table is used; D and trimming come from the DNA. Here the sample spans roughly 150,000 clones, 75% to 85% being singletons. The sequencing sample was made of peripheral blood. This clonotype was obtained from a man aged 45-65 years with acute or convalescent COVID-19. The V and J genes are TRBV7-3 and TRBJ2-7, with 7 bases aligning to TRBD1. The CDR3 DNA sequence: TGTGCCAGCAGCTTAAGAGGGGACAGCTCCTACGAGCAGTACTTC. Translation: CASSLRGDSSYEQYF.